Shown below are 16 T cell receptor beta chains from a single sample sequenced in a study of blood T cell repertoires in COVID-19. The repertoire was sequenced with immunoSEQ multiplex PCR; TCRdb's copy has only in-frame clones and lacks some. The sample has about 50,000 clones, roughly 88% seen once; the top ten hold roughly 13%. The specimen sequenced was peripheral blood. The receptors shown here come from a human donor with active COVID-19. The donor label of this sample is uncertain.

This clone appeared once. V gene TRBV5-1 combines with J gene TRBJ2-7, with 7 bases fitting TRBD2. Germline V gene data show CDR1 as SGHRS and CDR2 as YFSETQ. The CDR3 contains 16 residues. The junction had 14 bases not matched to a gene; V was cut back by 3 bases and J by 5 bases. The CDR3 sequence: CASSSGILTSANEQYF. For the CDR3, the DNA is TGCGCCAGCAGCTCAGGCATACTAACTAGCGCCAACGAGCAGTACTTC. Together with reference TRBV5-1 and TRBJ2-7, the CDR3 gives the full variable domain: KAGVTQTPRYLIKTRGQQVTLSCSPISGHRSVSWYQQTPGQGLQFLFEYFSETQRNKGNFPGRFSGRQFSNSRSEMNVSTLELGDSALYLCASSSGILTSANEQYFGPGTRLTVT.

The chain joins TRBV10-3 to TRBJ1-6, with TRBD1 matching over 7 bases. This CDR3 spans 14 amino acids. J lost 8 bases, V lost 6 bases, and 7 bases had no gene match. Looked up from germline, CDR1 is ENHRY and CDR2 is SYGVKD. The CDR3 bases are TGTGCCATCAGAAAGACAGGGTCGGATTCACCCCTCCACTTT. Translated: CAIRKTGSDSPLHF.

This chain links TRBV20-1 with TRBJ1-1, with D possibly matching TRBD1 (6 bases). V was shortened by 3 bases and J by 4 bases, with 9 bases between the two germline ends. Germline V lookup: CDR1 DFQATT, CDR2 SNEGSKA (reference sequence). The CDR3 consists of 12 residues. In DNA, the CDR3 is TGCAGTGCTAGTTCAGGGGCCACTGAAGCTTTCTTT. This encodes CSASSGATEAFF.

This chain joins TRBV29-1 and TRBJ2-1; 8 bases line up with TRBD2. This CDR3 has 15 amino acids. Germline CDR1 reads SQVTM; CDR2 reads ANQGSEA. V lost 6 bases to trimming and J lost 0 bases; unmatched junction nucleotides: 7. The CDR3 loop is CSVRLARTSYNEQFF. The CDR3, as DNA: TGCAGCGTGCGACTAGCGCGTACCTCCTACAATGAGCAGTTCTTC.

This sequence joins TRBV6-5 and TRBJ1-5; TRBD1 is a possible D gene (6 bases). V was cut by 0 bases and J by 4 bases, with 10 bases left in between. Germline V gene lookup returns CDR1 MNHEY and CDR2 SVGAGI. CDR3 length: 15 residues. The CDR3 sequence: CASSYSGAENQPQHF. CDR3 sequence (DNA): TGTGCCAGCAGTTACTCGGGGGCCGAAAATCAGCCCCAGCATTTT.

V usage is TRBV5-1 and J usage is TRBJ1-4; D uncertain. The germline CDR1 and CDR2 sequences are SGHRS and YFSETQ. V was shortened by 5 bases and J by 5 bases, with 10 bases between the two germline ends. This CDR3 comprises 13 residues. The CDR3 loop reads CASRRSENEKLFF. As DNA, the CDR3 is TGCGCCAGCAGGAGGAGCGAGAATGAAAAACTGTTTTTT. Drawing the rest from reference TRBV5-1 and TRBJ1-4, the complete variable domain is KAGVTQTPRYLIKTRGQQVTLSCSPISGHRSVSWYQQTPGQGLQFLFEYFSETQRNKGNFPGRFSGRQFSNSRSEMNVSTLELGDSALYLCASRRSENEKLFFGSGTQLSVL.

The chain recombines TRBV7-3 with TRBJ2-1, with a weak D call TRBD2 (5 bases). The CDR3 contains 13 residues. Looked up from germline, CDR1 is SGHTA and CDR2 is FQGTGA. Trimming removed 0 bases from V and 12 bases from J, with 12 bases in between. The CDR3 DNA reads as TGTGCCAGCAGCTTAACCGCGGGCGCGTTGCAGTTCTTC. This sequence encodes CASSLTAGALQFF.

CDR3 sequence reads: CASSSPQGGYNSPLHF. DNA of the CDR3: TGTGCCAGCAGCTCCCCGCAGGGCGGTTATAATTCACCCCTCCACTTT. The V call is TRBV7-2, the J call TRBJ1-6; TRBD1 is a possible D gene (5 bases). Trimming took 4 bases from V and 4 from J, leaving 14 bases between them. This CDR3 has 16 amino acids. The V gene's germline CDR1 is SGHTA and CDR2 FQGNSA.

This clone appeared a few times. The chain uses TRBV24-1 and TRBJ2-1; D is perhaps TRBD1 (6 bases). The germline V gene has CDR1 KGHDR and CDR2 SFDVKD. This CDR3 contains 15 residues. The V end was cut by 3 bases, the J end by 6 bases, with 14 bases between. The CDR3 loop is CATSDGRGRANEQFF. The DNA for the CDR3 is TGTGCCACCAGTGATGGCAGGGGCCGAGCCAATGAGCAGTTCTTC.

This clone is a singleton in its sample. The CDR3 reads CASSLTDSAGAFF. In DNA form, the CDR3 reads TGTGCCAGCAGTTTAACGGATTCGGCGGGGGCTTTCTTT. The gene calls are TRBV27 and TRBJ1-1, with D hard to call. The germline V and J ends were trimmed by 2 bases and 11 bases, with 15 bases remaining between them. The CDR3 has 13 amino acids. Germline lookup yields CDR1 MNHEY and CDR2 SMNVEV (reference sequence).

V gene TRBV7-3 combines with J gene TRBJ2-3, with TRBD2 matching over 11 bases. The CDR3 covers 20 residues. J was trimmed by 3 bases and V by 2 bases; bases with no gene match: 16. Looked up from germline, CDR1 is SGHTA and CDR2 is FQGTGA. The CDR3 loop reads CASSLRPVAGGPGKTDTQYF. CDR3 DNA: TGTGCCAGCAGCTTACGGCCAGTAGCGGGAGGGCCGGGGAAGACAGATACGCAGTATTTT.

The CDR3 nucleotides read TGTGCCAGCAGACGACAGGGGGCGTTTAATACTGAAGCTTTCTTT. Translation gives CASRRQGAFNTEAFF. This rearrangement joins TRBV6-5 to TRBJ1-1; 10 bases are a match to TRBD1. The CDR3 spans 15 residues. CDR1 MNHEY and CDR2 SVGAGI come from the germline V gene. After removal of 6 bases from V and 5 bases from J, the junction contained 9 bases not matched to a gene.

In DNA form, the CDR3 reads TGTGCCAGCAGCTTGACAGGGGTTCGGGAGACCCAGTACTTC. Residues: CASSLTGVRETQYF. This rearrangement joins TRBV5-8 to TRBJ2-5, with 7 bases aligning to TRBD1. Germline V gives CDR1 SGHTS, CDR2 YDEGEE. The J segment lost 5 bases and the V segment lost 1 base, leaving 5 bases of the junction unmatched. The CDR3 totals 14 residues.

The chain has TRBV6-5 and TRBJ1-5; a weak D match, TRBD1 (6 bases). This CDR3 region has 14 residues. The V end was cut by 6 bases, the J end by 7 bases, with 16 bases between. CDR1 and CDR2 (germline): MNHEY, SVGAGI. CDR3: CASRDTGTGQPQHF. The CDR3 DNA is TGTGCCAGCAGGGATACAGGGACGGGGCAGCCCCAGCATTTT.

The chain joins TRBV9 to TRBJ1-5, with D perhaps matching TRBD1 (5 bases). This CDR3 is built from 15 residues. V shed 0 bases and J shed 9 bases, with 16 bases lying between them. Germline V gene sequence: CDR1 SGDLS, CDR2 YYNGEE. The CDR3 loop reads CASSVGRASFWPQHF. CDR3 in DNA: TGTGCCAGCAGCGTAGGCAGGGCCTCGTTTTGGCCCCAGCATTTT.

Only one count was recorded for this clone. The CDR3 is CASSSERITDTQYF. CDR3 sequence (DNA): TGTGCCAGCAGTTCGGAGCGGATAACAGATACGCAGTATTTT. The chain combines TRBV6-6 with TRBJ2-3; weak D call: TRBD2 (5 bases). V was shortened by 4 bases and J by 3 bases, with 11 bases between the two germline ends. Germline loops: CDR1 MNHNY, CDR2 SVGAGI (reference sequence). This CDR3 has 14 residues.